This entry describes one T cell receptor beta chain. What antigen it recognizes has not been identified. The input lacks base qualities; no much larger clone sits a single base away. The entry originates in a study of early T cells in non-severe SARS-CoV-2 infection (dated by TCRdb to about 2021). At the level of the whole study: Bulk RNA from unsorted whole blood was used for TCR sequencing, so alpha and beta chains could not be paired.

This was a case-control study nested in a cohort of healthcare workers in London, UK, who had nasopharyngeal swab PCR tests and blood samples taken every week. Healthcare workers were enrolled in the week of the UK lockdown, from 23 to 31 March 2020, and were followed every week for up to roughly 15 weeks. Libraries came from 5' RACE. The data were produced on a NextSeq 500. Unique molecular identifiers were attached to individual cDNA molecules in the TCR library protocol so that sequencing error and PCR bias could be corrected. TCR alpha and beta chains were both sequenced, and the abundances of alpha and beta sequences in each sample were closely correlated with each other. Per the original workflow: V gene, J gene and CDR3 annotation of TCR sequences was performed with Decombinator V4. TCRs were defined as expanded if a significant change between any two time points was detected under a Poisson model with p below 0.0001. TCR abundances were normalised to the total number of TCRs sequenced per sample and expressed as counts per million. VDJdb, accessed 1 November 2021, was searched for CMV, EBV and SARS-CoV-2 annotated TCRs, excluding TCRs annotated for multiple antigens. The public sequencing data were trimmed at Q25 with fastp and processed into clonotypes with MiXCR by TCRdb, which kept only in-frame beta chains. Each CDR3 protein appears once, grouped with its most common genes and DNA. None of the V and J calls come from the authors' own analysis; TCRdb made them. Here the sample has fewer than 80,000 distinct CDR3 sequences; roughly 10% occur a single time. In total, the top ten clones hold around 11% of the sample.

Summary of the overall study and its limitations: VDJdb matching was skewed toward anti-spike CD8 responses and likely underestimated virus-specific expansions by missing private and CD4 specificities.

This TCR was recovered from an adult who was a healthcare worker with PCR-confirmed SARS-CoV-2 infection or an uninfected control (not recorded which). The sample was whole blood, taken at baseline.

The sequence in DNA is TGTGCCACCGTCGGGAGCTCCTATAATTCACCCCTCCACTTT. It is translated as CATVGSSYNSPLHF. The chain links TRBV6-1 with TRBJ1-6; no D gene call is confident. Deletion took 10 bases off V and 0 bases off J, with a span of 10 bases between the germline ends. Based on the germline V gene, the CDR1 and CDR2 sequences are MNHNS and SASEGT. The CDR3 goes from the cysteine to the phenylalanine over 14 residues. The sequence is cut down to CDR3 DNA, 42 bases in frame from base 1.